The clone carrying this T cell receptor beta chain showed up many times. Its target is not known. The data were taken from a study of neurological immune-mediated disorders. Study findings and constraints: HTLV-1-associated myelopathy showed the most TCR clonal expansion; multiple sclerosis the least, below healthy controls.

5'RACE employing 10-nucleotide random UMIs yielded the cDNA. Whenever a sequencing run was performed, it yielded over 180 million TCR-beta sequences from 15-18 subjects. TCRdb independently ran MiXCR on the 5' RACE reads; one entry per CDR3 protein. Of about 38,000 distinct CDR3 sequences listed, roughly 4.8% were seen once; the top ten hold 8.5% to 10%. Sorted libraries drew on about a million CD4+ or CD8+ T cells. Between the trimmed V and J ends, which lost 5 bases and 0 bases, there was a span of 7 bases. Germline V gives CDR1 SEHNR, CDR2 FQNEAQ (reference sequence). The CDR3 totals 13 residues. The chain joins TRBV7-9 to TRBJ1-1; D is uncertain. This clonotype originated in a young man in good health. Sample: CD4+ T cells from blood. In DNA form, the CDR3 reads TGTGCCAGCAGCAATCCGGTGAACACTGAAGCTTTCTTT. Protein: CASSNPVNTEAFF.